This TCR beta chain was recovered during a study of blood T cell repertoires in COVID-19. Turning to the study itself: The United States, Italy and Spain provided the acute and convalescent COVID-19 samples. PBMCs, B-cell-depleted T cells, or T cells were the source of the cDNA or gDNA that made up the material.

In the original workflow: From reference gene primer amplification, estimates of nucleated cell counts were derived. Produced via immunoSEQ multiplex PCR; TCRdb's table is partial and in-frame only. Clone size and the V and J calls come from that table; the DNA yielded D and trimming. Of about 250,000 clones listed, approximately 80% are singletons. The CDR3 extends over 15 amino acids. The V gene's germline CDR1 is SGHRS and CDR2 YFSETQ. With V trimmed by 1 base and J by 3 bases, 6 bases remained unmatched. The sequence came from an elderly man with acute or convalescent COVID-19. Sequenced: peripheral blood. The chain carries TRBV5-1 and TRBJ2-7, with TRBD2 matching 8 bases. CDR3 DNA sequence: TGCGCCAGCAGCTTGCCCAGCGGGAGTGTCTACGAGCAGTACTTC. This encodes CASSLPSGSVYEQYF.